This passage covers 19 T cell receptor beta chains from one sample sequenced in a study of cytomegalovirus exposure and HLA in healthy donors. The PCR used 60 Vbeta and 13 Jbeta primers. Data came from immunoSEQ multiplex PCR; TCRdb stores just in-frame clones and leaves some out. The sample contains roughly 50,000 clones, under 90% of which appear only once. What was sequenced was PBMCs. The origin of the receptors is a woman aged 18-35 years in good health and CMV-seronegative.

The rearrangement uses TRBV28 and TRBJ1-2, with D perhaps TRBD1 (6 bases). The CDR3 has 17 amino acids. Trimming removed 4 bases at V and 3 bases at J, with 21 bases between. Germline CDR1 is MDHEN and CDR2 is SYDVKM. The DNA of the CDR3 is TGTGCCAGCAGTTCGGACAGTAAGGGATTTACTTACTATGGCTACACCTTC. Translated: CASSSDSKGFTYYGYTF.

The chain uses TRBV10-1 and TRBJ2-5; no clear D. The V and J ends lost 4 bases and 3 bases respectively, with 9 bases between them. The CDR3 has 13 amino acids. Per germline, CDR1 WNHNN and CDR2 SYGVQD (reference sequence). In DNA, the CDR3 is TGCGCCAGCAGTGCCCGGGTGAAAGAGACCCAGTACTTC. Its translation: CASSARVKETQYF.

The chain employs TRBV5-1 and TRBJ2-1, with D perhaps TRBD1 (6 bases). Germline V gene data show CDR1 as SGHRS and CDR2 as YFSETQ. V dropped 0 bases and J dropped 8 bases, with 12 bases sitting between them. The CDR3 sequence is 14 residues long. In DNA form, the CDR3 reads TGCGCCAGCAGCTTGGAGGGCAGGGGTGATGAGCAGTTCTTC. This encodes CASSLEGRGDEQFF.

CDR3 nucleotides: TGTGCCAGCAGCTTAGAGGGGGCAGGGACTAACTATGGCTACACCTTC. Protein sequence: CASSLEGAGTNYGYTF. The gene calls are TRBV11-2 and TRBJ1-2, with D perhaps TRBD1 (6 bases). In germline, CDR1 is SGHAT, CDR2 FQNNGV. The CDR3 is 16 residues long. Trimming took 0 bases from V and 0 from J, leaving 11 bases between them.

The chain carries TRBV6-6 and TRBJ1-2; 7 bases agree with TRBD1. CDR3 length equals 15 residues. The J segment lost 5 bases and the V segment lost 6 bases, leaving 12 bases of the junction unmatched. Germline V gene data show CDR1 as MNHNY and CDR2 as SVGAGI (reference sequence). CDR3 amino acids: CASRFAGTAPYGYTF. DNA for the CDR3: TGTGCCAGCAGATTTGCCGGGACAGCACCTTATGGCTACACCTTC.

The chain has TRBV23-1 and TRBJ2-1; D remains ambiguous. TRBV23-1 falls under the ORF class, with uncertain function. The CDR3 runs to 12 residues. V shed 0 bases and J shed 11 bases, with 8 bases lying between them. CDR3: CASSQSRLQQFF. The CDR3 DNA sequence: TGCGCCAGCAGTCAATCGAGACTCCAGCAGTTCTTC.

The genes are TRBV14 and TRBJ2-7; D is perhaps TRBD2 (6 bases). The length of the CDR3 is 13 residues. V was shortened by 1 base and J by 7 bases, with 11 bases between the two germline ends. Germline CDR1 and CDR2: SGHDN and FVKESK. CDR3: CASSQAVGGEQYF. The CDR3, as DNA: TGTGCCAGCAGCCAAGCGGTCGGAGGGGAGCAGTACTTC.

V is TRBV5-5 and J is TRBJ2-3; a possible D gene is TRBD2 (6 bases). V was clipped by 3 bases and J by 2 bases, with 19 bases between them. The CDR3 is 17 amino acids. The germline gives CDR1 SGHKS, CDR2 YYEKEE (reference sequence). The CDR3 reads CASSSAGRRPNTDTQYF. CDR3 nucleotide sequence: TGTGCCAGCAGCTCCGCCGGGAGACGACCCAACACAGATACGCAGTATTTT.

This clone occurred once. The J gene is TRBJ2-3, the V gene TRBV19; 8 nucleotides match TRBD2. V dropped 5 bases and J dropped 2; count of bases not matched to a gene: 6. CDR1 and CDR2 (germline): LNHDA, SQIVND (reference sequence). The length of the CDR3 is 15 residues. CDR3 region: CASSPIAGHTDTQYF. CDR3 in DNA: TGTGCCAGTAGTCCGATAGCGGGGCACACAGATACGCAGTATTTT.

This clone appeared once. The chain has TRBV30 and TRBJ2-3, with D maybe TRBD2 (7 bases). The V gene's germline CDR1 is GTSNPN and CDR2 SVGIG (reference sequence). The CDR3 sequence is 14 residues long. V was cut by 8 bases and J by 4 bases, with 19 bases left in between. CDR3 in DNA: TGTGCCCGCAACACGGGGGGCGAGGCAGATACGCAGTATTTT. Protein: CARNTGGEADTQYF.

V and J are TRBV6-6 and TRBJ1-2; weak D call: TRBD1 (6 bases). Trimming removed 2 bases from V and 3 bases from J, with 13 bases in between. The CDR3 contains 15 residues. Germline V gene sequence: CDR1 MNHNY, CDR2 SVGAGI (reference sequence). CDR3 bases: TGTGCCAGCAGTTACGACGGGGGGGCCGACTATGGCTACACCTTC. Residues: CASSYDGGADYGYTF.

This clone was detected a few times. The chain is built from TRBV4-2 and TRBJ2-1, with TRBD1 matching 11 bases. J gave up 8 bases and V 3 bases, and 9 bases lay outside the gene matches. Germline V gene sequence: CDR1 LGHNA, CDR2 YNFKEQ. The CDR3 runs to 16 residues. This chain's CDR3 is CASSQDAGQGVDEQFF. CDR3 in DNA: TGTGCCAGCAGCCAGGACGCGGGACAGGGGGTAGATGAGCAGTTCTTC.

This chain joins TRBV27 and TRBJ2-2; perhaps TRBD1 as D (6 bases). Between the trimmed V and J ends, which lost 2 bases and 9 bases, there was a span of 10 bases. The V gene's germline CDR1 is MNHEY and CDR2 SMNVEV (reference sequence). The CDR3 extends over 13 amino acids. The CDR3 protein is CASSLRGSRELFF. As DNA, the CDR3 is TGTGCCAGCAGTTTAAGGGGGTCAAGGGAGCTGTTTTTT.

The chain has TRBV7-3 and TRBJ2-2, with D unresolved. CDR3 length equals 15 residues. Deletions cut 2 bases from V and 0 bases from J, with 7 bases between. Per germline, CDR1 SGHTA and CDR2 FQGTGA. The CDR3 here is CASSLQRSNTGELFF. The CDR3 nucleotides read TGTGCCAGCAGCTTACAGCGATCGAACACCGGGGAGCTGTTTTTT.

This clone was seen a handful of times. The genes are TRBV7-9 and TRBJ2-7; D possibly corresponds to TRBD2 (6 bases). The CDR3 covers 15 residues. V was shortened by 5 bases and J by 0 bases, with 14 bases between the two germline ends. Germline V gene lookup returns CDR1 SEHNR and CDR2 FQNEAQ (reference sequence). CDR3 nucleotide sequence: TGTGCCAGCAGCCATGGACTAACCAACTCCTACGAGCAGTACTTC. Residues: CASSHGLTNSYEQYF.

V and J are TRBV18 and TRBJ2-2; 7 bases are a match to TRBD1. Germline assignment: CDR1 KGHSH and CDR2 LQKENI. The V gene end was trimmed by 5 bases and the J gene end by 4 bases; junction bases not matched to a gene: 10. CDR3 length: 16 residues. The CDR3 is CASSATGLSGTGELFF. DNA of the CDR3: TGTGCCAGCTCAGCGACAGGGCTCTCGGGCACCGGGGAGCTGTTTTTT. Variable domain in full (rest from reference TRBV18 and TRBJ2-2): NAGVMQNPRHLVRRRGQEARLRCSPMKGHSHVYWYRQLPEEGLKFMVYLQKENIIDESGMPKERFSAEFPKEGPSILRIQQVVRGDSAAYFCASSATGLSGTGELFFGEGSRLTVL.

This chain uses TRBV11-2 with TRBJ2-7, with D perhaps TRBD2 (6 bases). The CDR3 spans 16 residues. Trimming removed 5 bases from V and 0 bases from J, with 17 bases in between. The germline gives CDR1 SGHAT, CDR2 FQNNGV. The DNA of the CDR3 is TGTGCCAGCAGCCTCACCGGGGGTGGGAGCTCCTACGAGCAGTACTTC. It specifies CASSLTGGGSSYEQYF.

The genes are TRBV19 and TRBJ2-7, with D tentatively TRBD1 (6 bases). Germline V gene sequence: CDR1 LNHDA, CDR2 SQIVND (reference sequence). The V end lost 5 bases, the J end lost 4 bases, and 12 bases lay between the germline ends. The CDR3 is made up of 13 amino acids. CDR3 bases: TGTGCCAGTAGTCAACAGGGTCGATACGAGCAGTACTTC. It specifies CASSQQGRYEQYF.

The sample holds one count of this clone. The gene calls are TRBV28 and TRBJ2-3; D ambiguous. V lost 3 bases to trimming and J lost 6 bases, with 4 bases between them. The germline V gene encodes CDR1 MDHEN and CDR2 SYDVKM. CDR3 size: 11 residues. The CDR3 DNA sequence: TGTGCCAGCAGTTTCTCGGATACGCAGTATTTT. This codes for CASSFSDTQYF.